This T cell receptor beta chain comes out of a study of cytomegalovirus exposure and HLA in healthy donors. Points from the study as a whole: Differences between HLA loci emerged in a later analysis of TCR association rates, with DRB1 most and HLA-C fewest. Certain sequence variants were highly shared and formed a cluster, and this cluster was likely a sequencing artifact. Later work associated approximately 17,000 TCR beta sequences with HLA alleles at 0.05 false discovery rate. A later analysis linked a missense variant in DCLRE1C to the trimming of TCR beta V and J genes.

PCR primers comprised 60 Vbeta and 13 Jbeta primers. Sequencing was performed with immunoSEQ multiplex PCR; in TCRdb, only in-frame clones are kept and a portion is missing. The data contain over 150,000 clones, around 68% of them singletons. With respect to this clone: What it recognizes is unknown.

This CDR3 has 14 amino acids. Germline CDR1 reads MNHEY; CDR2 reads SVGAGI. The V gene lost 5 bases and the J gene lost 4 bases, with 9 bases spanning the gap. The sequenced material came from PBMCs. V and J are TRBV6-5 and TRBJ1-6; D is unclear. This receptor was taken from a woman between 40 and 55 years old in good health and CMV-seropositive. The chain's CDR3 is CASSTGVYNSPLHF. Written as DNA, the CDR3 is TGTGCCAGCAGTACTGGAGTGTATAATTCACCCCTCCACTTT.